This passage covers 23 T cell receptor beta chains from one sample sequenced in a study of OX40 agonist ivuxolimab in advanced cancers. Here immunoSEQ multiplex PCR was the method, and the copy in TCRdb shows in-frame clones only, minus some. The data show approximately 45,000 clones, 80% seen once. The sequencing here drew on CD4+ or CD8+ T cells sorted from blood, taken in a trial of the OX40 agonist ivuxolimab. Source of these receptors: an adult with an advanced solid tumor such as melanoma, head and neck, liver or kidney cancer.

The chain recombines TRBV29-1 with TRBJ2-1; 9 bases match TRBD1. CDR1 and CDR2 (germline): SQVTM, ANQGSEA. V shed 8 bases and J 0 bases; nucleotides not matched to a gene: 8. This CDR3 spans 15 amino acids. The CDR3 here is CSLQGGQGSYNEQFF. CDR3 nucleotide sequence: TGCAGCTTACAAGGGGGACAGGGCTCCTACAATGAGCAGTTCTTC.

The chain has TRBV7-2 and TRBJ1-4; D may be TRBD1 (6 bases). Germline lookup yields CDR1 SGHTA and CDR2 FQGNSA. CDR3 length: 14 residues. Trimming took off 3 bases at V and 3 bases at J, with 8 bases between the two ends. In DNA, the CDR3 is TGTGCCAGCAGCTTGGACAGTTCTAATGAAAAACTGTTTTTT. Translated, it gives CASSLDSSNEKLFF.

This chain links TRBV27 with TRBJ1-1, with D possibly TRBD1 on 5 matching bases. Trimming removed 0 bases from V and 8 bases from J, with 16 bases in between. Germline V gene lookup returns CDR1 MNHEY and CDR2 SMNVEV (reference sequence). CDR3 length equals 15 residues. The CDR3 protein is CASSLSPGHGAEAFF. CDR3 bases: TGTGCCAGCAGTTTATCCCCGGGCCATGGGGCCGAAGCTTTCTTT.

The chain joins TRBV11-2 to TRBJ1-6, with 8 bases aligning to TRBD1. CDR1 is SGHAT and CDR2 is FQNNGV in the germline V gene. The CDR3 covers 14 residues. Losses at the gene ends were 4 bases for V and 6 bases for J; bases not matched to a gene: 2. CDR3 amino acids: CASSSQGGNSPLHF. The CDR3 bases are TGTGCCAGCAGCTCACAGGGGGGTAATTCACCCCTCCACTTT.

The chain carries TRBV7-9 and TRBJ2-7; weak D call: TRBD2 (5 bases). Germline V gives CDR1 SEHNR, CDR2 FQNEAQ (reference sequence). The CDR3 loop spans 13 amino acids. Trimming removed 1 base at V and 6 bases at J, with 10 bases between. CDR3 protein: CASSLGGNGEQYF. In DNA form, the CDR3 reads TGTGCCAGCAGCTTAGGAGGGAATGGCGAGCAGTACTTC.

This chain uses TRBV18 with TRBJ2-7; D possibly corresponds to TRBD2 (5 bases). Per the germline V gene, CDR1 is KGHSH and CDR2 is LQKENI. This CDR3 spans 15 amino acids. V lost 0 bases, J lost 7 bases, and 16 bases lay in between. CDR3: CASSPPAGRTREQYF. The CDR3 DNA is TGTGCCAGCTCACCACCGGCCGGCCGAACTAGGGAGCAGTACTTC. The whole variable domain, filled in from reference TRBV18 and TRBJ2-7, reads NAGVMQNPRHLVRRRGQEARLRCSPMKGHSHVYWYRQLPEEGLKFMVYLQKENIIDESGMPKERFSAEFPKEGPSILRIQQVVRGDSAAYFCASSPPAGRTREQYFGPGTRLTVT.

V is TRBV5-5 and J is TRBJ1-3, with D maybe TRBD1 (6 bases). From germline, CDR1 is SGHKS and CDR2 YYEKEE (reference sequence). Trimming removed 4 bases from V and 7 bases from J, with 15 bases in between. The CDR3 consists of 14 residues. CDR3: CASSLVRGRNTIYF. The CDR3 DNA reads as TGTGCCAGCAGCCTCGTCCGGGGGCGGAACACCATATATTTT.

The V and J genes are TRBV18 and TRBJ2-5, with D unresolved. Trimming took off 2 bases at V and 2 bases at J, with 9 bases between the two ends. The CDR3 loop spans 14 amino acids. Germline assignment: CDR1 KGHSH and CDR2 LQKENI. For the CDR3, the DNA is TGTGCCAGCTCACCAGGGATCAGACAAGAGACCCAGTACTTC. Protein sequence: CASSPGIRQETQYF.

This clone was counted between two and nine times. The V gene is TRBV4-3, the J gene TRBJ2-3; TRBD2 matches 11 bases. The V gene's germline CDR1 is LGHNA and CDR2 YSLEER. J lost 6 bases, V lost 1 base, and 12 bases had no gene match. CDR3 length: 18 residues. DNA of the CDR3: TGCGCCAGCAGCCAAGGCCCCGCACTAGCGGGGGCGGGGGATACGCAGTATTTT. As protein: CASSQGPALAGAGDTQYF.

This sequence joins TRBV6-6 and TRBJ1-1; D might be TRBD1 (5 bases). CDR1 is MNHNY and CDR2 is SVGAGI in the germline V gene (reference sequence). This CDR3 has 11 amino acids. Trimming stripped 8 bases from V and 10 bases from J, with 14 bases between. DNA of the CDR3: TGTGCCAGCGTGGGGTTTGGGGGAGCTTTCTTT. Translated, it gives CASVGFGGAFF.

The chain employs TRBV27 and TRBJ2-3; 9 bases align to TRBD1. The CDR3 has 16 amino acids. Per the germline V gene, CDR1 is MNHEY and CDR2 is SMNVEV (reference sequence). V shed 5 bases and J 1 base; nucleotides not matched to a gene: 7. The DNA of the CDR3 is TGTGCCAGCAGTCCCAACCGGGACAGGGGCACAGATACGCAGTATTTT. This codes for CASSPNRDRGTDTQYF.

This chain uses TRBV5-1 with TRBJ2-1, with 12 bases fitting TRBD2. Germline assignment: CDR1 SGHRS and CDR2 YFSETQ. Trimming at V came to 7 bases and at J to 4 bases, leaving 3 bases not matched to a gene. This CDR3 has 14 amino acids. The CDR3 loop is CASLAGGPYNEQFF. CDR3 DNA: TGCGCCAGCCTAGCGGGAGGGCCATACAATGAGCAGTTCTTC.

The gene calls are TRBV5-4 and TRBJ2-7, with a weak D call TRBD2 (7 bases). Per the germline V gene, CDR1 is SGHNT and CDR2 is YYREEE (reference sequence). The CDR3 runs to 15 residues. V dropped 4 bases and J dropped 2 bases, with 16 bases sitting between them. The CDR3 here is CASSDGRGGTYEQYF. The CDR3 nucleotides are TGTGCCAGCAGCGACGGCCGCGGGGGCACCTACGAGCAGTACTTC.

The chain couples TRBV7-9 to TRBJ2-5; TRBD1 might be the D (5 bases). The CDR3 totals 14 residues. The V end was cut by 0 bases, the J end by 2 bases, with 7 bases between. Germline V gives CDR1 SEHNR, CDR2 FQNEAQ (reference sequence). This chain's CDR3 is CASSLARTQETQYF. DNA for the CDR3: TGTGCCAGCAGCTTAGCGAGGACACAAGAGACCCAGTACTTC. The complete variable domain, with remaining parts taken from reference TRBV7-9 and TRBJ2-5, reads DTGVSQNPRHKITKRGQNVTFRCDPISEHNRLYWYRQTLGQGPEFLTYFQNEAQLEKSRLLSDRFSAERPKGSFSTLEIQRTEQGDSAMYLCASSLARTQETQYFGPGTRLLVL.

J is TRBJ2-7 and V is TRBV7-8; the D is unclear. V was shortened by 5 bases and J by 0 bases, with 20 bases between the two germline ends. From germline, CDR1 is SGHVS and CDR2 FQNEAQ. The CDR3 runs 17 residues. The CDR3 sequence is CASSQSGWVLNSYEQYF. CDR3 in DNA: TGTGCCAGCAGCCAGAGTGGGTGGGTGTTAAACTCCTACGAGCAGTACTTC.

The CDR3 reads CASSRTGAGVHYGYTF. As DNA, the CDR3 is TGTGCCAGCAGCCGGACAGGGGCAGGGGTTCACTATGGCTACACCTTC. This chain connects TRBV11-2 to TRBJ1-2, with 9 bases lining up with TRBD1. CDR1 SGHAT and CDR2 FQNNGV come from the germline V gene. The CDR3 consists of 16 residues. Trimming cost V 5 bases and J 3 bases; bases outside gene matches: 10.

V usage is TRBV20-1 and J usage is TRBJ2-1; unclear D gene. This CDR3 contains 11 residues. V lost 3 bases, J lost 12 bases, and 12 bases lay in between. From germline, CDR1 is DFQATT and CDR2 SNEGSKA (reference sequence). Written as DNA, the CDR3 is TGCAGTGCTAGTCCACGCTTTGGGCAGTTCTTC. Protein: CSASPRFGQFF.

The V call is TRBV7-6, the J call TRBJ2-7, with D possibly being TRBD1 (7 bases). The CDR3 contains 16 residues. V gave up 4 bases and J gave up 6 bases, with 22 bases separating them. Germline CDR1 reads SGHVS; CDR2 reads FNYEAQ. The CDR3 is CASSSRPGDSTTEQYF. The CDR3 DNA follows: TGTGCCAGCAGCTCGAGGCCGGGGGACAGCACTACCGAGCAGTACTTC.

CDR3 coding DNA: TGTGCCAGCAACTTCCAGGGCAGTGAAAAACTGTTTTTT. It encodes CASNFQGSEKLFF. The chain is built from TRBV6-5 and TRBJ1-4; a weak D match, TRBD1 (5 bases). Germline CDR1 is MNHEY and CDR2 is SVGAGI. The CDR3 extends over 13 amino acids. V lost 7 bases, J lost 7 bases, and 13 bases lay in between.

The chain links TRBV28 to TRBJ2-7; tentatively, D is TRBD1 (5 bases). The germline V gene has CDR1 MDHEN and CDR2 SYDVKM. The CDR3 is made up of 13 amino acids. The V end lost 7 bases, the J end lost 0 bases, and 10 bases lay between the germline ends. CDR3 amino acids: CASTQGSSYEQYF. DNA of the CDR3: TGTGCCAGCACGCAGGGAAGCTCCTACGAGCAGTACTTC.

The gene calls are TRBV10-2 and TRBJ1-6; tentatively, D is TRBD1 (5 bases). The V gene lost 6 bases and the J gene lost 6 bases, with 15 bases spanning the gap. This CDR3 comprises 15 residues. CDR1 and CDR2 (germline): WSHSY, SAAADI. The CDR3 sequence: CASRGRGETNSPLHF. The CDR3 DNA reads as TGCGCCAGCAGGGGGAGGGGAGAGACTAATTCACCCCTCCACTTT.

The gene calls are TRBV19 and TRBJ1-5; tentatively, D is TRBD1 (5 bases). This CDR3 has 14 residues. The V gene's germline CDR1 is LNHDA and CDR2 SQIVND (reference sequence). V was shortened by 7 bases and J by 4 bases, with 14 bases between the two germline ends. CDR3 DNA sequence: TGTGCCAGTATTGAGGGGCAAGGTAATCAGCCCCAGCATTTT. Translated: CASIEGQGNQPQHF.

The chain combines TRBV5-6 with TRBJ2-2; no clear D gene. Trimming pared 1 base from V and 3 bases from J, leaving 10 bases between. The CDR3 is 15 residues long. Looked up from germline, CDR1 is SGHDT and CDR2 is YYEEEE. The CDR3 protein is CASSLSLDYTGELFF. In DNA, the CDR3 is TGTGCCAGCAGCTTGAGTCTAGATTACACCGGGGAGCTGTTTTTT. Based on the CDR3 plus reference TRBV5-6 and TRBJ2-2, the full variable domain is DAGVTQSPTHLIKTRGQQVTLRCSPKSGHDTVSWYQQALGQGPQFIFQYYEEEERQRGNFPDRFSGHQFPNYSSELNVNALLLGDSALYLCASSLSLDYTGELFFGEGSRLTVL.